The clone carrying this T cell receptor (beta chain) showed up many times. This record belongs to a study of regulatory T cells in long-lasting Graves disease. CDR3 length: 18 amino acids. Germline loops: CDR1 SGHTA, CDR2 FQGTGA. Trimming removed 4 bases from V and 1 base from J; junction bases left unmatched: 10. The authors built TCR beta libraries using iRepertoire HTBI primers and Arm-PCR of CDR3 regions. TCRdb itself ran the multiplex PCR reads through MiXCR, one entry per CDR3 protein. The sample yields hundreds of thousands of distinct CDR3 sequences, over 15% seen once. As for time point: newly diagnosed GD, antithyroid drugs for less than 3 months. Extracted RNA from PBMCs served as the source of the TCR library. The sample also formed part of further work on T cells in Graves' hyperthyroidism and ophthalmopathy.

The TCR sequence derives from a man aged 35-49 years with Graves disease. The specimen comprised peripheral blood mononuclear cells (PBMCs), sampled at new diagnosis, from a patient treated with antithyroid drugs. The V and J genes are TRBV7-3 and TRBJ2-3; 11 nucleotides align to TRBD2. The CDR3 sequence is CASSSKLAGGFGTDTQYF. The CDR3 DNA is TGTGCCAGCAGCTCCAAGCTAGCGGGGGGTTTCGGCACAGATACGCAGTATTTT.